The 24 T cell receptor beta chains in this list originate from one sample, sequenced in a study of cytomegalovirus exposure and HLA in healthy donors. The PCR made use of 60 Vbeta and 13 Jbeta primers. Sequenced by immunoSEQ multiplex PCR; TCRdb stores in-frame clones only, minus some. This repertoire includes 190,000 or so clones. The sample taken for sequencing was PBMCs. These receptors all stem from a boy aged 10-17 years in good health and CMV-seronegative.

The chain links TRBV7-6 to TRBJ1-2; D ambiguous. CDR1 and CDR2 (germline): SGHVS, FNYEAQ. Trimming stripped 4 bases from V and 4 bases from J, with 10 bases between. The CDR3 contains 13 residues. The CDR3 is CASSSTWSYGYTF. The CDR3 DNA reads as TGTGCCAGCAGCTCCACTTGGAGCTATGGCTACACCTTC. Filled out from reference TRBV7-6 and TRBJ1-2, the complete variable domain reads GAGVSQSPRYKVTKRGQDVALRCDPISGHVSLYWYRQALGQGPEFLTYFNYEAQQDKSGLPNDRFSAERPEGSISTLTIQRTEQRDSAMYRCASSSTWSYGYTFGSGTRLTVV.

The chain joins TRBV4-3 to TRBJ1-1; 7 nucleotides align to TRBD1. J gave up 4 bases and V 4 bases, and 3 bases lay outside the gene matches. Germline V gene data show CDR1 as LGHNA and CDR2 as YSLEER. This CDR3 has 13 residues. CDR3 sequence: CASSLRDSTEAFF. The CDR3 DNA is TGCGCCAGCAGCCTTCGGGACAGCACTGAAGCTTTCTTT.

The V call is TRBV30, the J call TRBJ1-3; perhaps TRBD1 as D (5 bases). Trimming removed 4 bases from V and 4 bases from J, with 14 bases in between. CDR1 and CDR2 (germline): GTSNPN, SVGIG (reference sequence). The CDR3 loop spans 14 amino acids. The CDR3 nucleotides read TGTGCCTGGACCTGGTGGGGGGTCGGAAACACCATATATTTT. Its protein product is CAWTWWGVGNTIYF.

The chain recombines TRBV30 with TRBJ2-7, with 7 bases aligning to TRBD1. Germline V gives CDR1 GTSNPN, CDR2 SVGIG (reference sequence). J lost 2 bases, V lost 0 bases, and 4 bases had no gene match. The CDR3 contains 14 residues. CDR3 DNA: TGTGCCTGGAGTGTAGGCAGGGGGACCTACGAGCAGTACTTC. Encoded protein: CAWSVGRGTYEQYF.

With respect to this clone: Other DNA sequences within the sample encode an identical CDR3. The CDR3 spells CASSRDRNQPQHF. Written as DNA, the CDR3 is TGTGCCAGCAGTCGGGACAGGAATCAGCCCCAGCATTTT. V and J are TRBV7-2 and TRBJ1-5; TRBD1 matches at 8 bases. CDR3 length: 13 residues. Germline-derived CDR1 and CDR2 are SGHTA and FQGNSA. V lost 6 bases, J lost 4 bases, and 2 bases stayed unmatched.

The chain carries TRBV4-2 and TRBJ2-7, with a possible D match to TRBD1 (5 bases). The V end lost 0 bases, the J end lost 0 bases, and 12 bases lay between the germline ends. The CDR3 runs 16 residues. Germline V gene sequence: CDR1 LGHNA, CDR2 YNFKEQ. CDR3 nucleotide sequence: TGTGCCAGCAGCCAAGATTTAGGAGACAGCTCCTACGAGCAGTACTTC. Translated, it gives CASSQDLGDSSYEQYF.

The chain combines TRBV4-2 with TRBJ1-2, with D unclear. Germline CDR1 is LGHNA and CDR2 is YNFKEQ. V lost 3 bases and J lost 7, with 24 bases in between. This CDR3 is built from 17 residues. This CDR3 reads CASSHPDEGYERGGYTF. The CDR3 region has the DNA TGTGCCAGCAGCCATCCAGATGAGGGATATGAGCGAGGTGGCTACACCTTC.

The chain recombines TRBV6-5 with TRBJ1-5, with unresolved D. The germline V and J ends were trimmed by 3 bases and 7 bases, with 10 bases remaining between them. This CDR3 is 13 amino acids long. Per germline, CDR1 MNHEY and CDR2 SVGAGI. The CDR3 DNA sequence: TGTGCCAGCAGTTATCGAGTGGAGCAGCCCCAGCATTTT. Its protein is CASSYRVEQPQHF.

The chain links TRBV11-1 to TRBJ2-2, with 9 bases lining up with TRBD1. V was clipped by 5 bases and J by 6 bases; unmatched bases: 7. Germline V CDR1 and CDR2: SGHAT, FQDESV (reference sequence). This CDR3 has 15 residues. The CDR3 spells CASSVRTGVAGELFF. The CDR3 DNA reads TGTGCCAGCAGCGTCCGGACAGGGGTCGCCGGGGAGCTGTTTTTT.

The V and J genes are TRBV30 and TRBJ1-2, with D possibly matching TRBD1 (6 bases). Deletions cut 3 bases from V and 5 bases from J, with 13 bases between. CDR1 and CDR2 from the germline V gene are GTSNPN and SVGIG (reference sequence). The CDR3 totals 13 residues. CDR3: CAWSEGQFYGYTF. In DNA, the CDR3 is TGTGCCTGGAGCGAAGGACAGTTTTATGGCTACACCTTC.

This rearrangement joins TRBV7-9 to TRBJ1-2; D gene uncertain. Between the trimmed V and J ends, which lost 1 base and 10 bases, there was a span of 7 bases. The CDR3 spans 11 residues. Germline V gene data show CDR1 as SEHNR and CDR2 as FQNEAQ (reference sequence). CDR3 nucleotide sequence: TGTGCCAGCAGCTTAGACTACACCTACACCTTC. It translates to CASSLDYTYTF.

This chain links TRBV7-8 with TRBJ2-3, with TRBD2 as a possible D gene (6 bases). V was clipped by 5 bases and J by 2 bases, with 17 bases between them. From germline, CDR1 is SGHVS and CDR2 FQNEAQ. The CDR3 has 16 residues. The CDR3 bases are TGTGCCAGCAGCCGGCGGGGTGAACCGAACACAGATACGCAGTATTTT. As protein: CASSRRGEPNTDTQYF.

The DNA of the CDR3 is TGTGCCAGCCTTTTAGAAGGGGGCCGGGGGTCGACGCAGTATTTT. Translation: CASLLEGGRGSTQYF. The J gene is TRBJ2-3, the V gene TRBV2; a possible D gene is TRBD1 (7 bases). CDR3 size: 15 residues. Germline assignment: CDR1 SNHLY and CDR2 FYNNEI. Deletions cut 8 bases from V and 9 bases from J, with 24 bases between.

The J gene is TRBJ1-1, the V gene TRBV7-2; D gene ambiguous. Germline lookup yields CDR1 SGHTA and CDR2 FQGNSA. The V end lost 6 bases, the J end lost 5 bases, and 10 bases lay between the germline ends. The CDR3 consists of 12 residues. The CDR3 DNA sequence: TGTGCCAGCAGTTCGAGAGGTACTGAAGCTTTCTTT. Protein: CASSSRGTEAFF.

V gene TRBV15 combines with J gene TRBJ2-6, with D uncertain. The CDR3 loop spans 19 amino acids. Germline CDR1 reads LNHNV; CDR2 reads YYDKDF (reference sequence). Trimming took off 0 bases at V and 0 bases at J, with 15 bases between the two ends. CDR3 protein: CATSRDHAANPSGANVLTF. CDR3 bases: TGTGCCACCAGCAGAGATCATGCCGCGAACCCCTCTGGGGCCAACGTCCTGACTTTC.

As to this clone: This CDR3 is also generated by other DNA sequences in the sample. The chain employs TRBV5-5 and TRBJ1-5; D is unresolved. The length of the CDR3 is 15 residues. The V gene's germline CDR1 is SGHKS and CDR2 YYEKEE (reference sequence). V gave up 6 bases and J gave up 0 bases, with 13 bases separating them. This CDR3 reads CASTSAEDSNQPQHF. The CDR3 bases are TGTGCCAGCACCTCGGCGGAAGATAGCAATCAGCCCCAGCATTTT. Looking up the rest from reference TRBV5-5 and TRBJ1-5 gives the full variable domain: DAGVTQSPTHLIKTRGQQVTLRCSPISGHKSVSWYQQVLGQGPQFIFQYYEKEERGRGNFPDRFSARQFPNYSSELNVNALLLGDSALYLCASTSAEDSNQPQHFGDGTRLSIL.

V is TRBV9 and J is TRBJ1-1; D may be TRBD1 (6 bases). The CDR3 runs to 15 residues. Germline V gene data show CDR1 as SGDLS and CDR2 as YYNGEE. V shed 1 base and J shed 0 bases, with 10 bases lying between them. In DNA form, the CDR3 reads TGTGCCAGCAGCGTATTGAACAGGGTGAACACTGAAGCTTTCTTT. Protein product: CASSVLNRVNTEAFF.

The rearrangement joins TRBV19 to TRBJ1-1, with D perhaps TRBD1 (6 bases). V lost 3 bases and J 5 bases, leaving 16 bases between the germline ends. This CDR3 region has 15 residues. Germline V CDR1 and CDR2: LNHDA, SQIVND (reference sequence). CDR3 protein: CASSIGAGVGTEAFF. The CDR3 DNA reads as TGTGCCAGTAGTATTGGGGCAGGGGTAGGGACTGAAGCTTTCTTT.

V and J are TRBV19 and TRBJ2-5, with a weak D call TRBD2 (5 bases). V was trimmed by 5 bases and J by 4 bases, leaving 17 bases between them. Per the germline V gene, CDR1 is LNHDA and CDR2 is SQIVND (reference sequence). The CDR3 runs 15 residues. As DNA, the CDR3 is TGTGCCAGTAGTGTTGGACTGAGACCTCTAGAGACCCAGTACTTC. Its protein product is CASSVGLRPLETQYF.

The J gene is TRBJ2-1, the V gene TRBV5-1; no definite D call. Germline CDR1 is SGHRS and CDR2 is YFSETQ. CDR3 length equals 15 residues. The germline V and J ends were trimmed by 3 bases and 3 bases, with 13 bases remaining between them. The CDR3 DNA sequence: TGCGCCAGCAGCTCATTACAGCCAAGCTACAATGAGCAGTTCTTC. Its protein product is CASSSLQPSYNEQFF. The full variable domain, in which reference TRBV5-1 and TRBJ2-1 provide the parts outside the CDR3, is KAGVTQTPRYLIKTRGQQVTLSCSPISGHRSVSWYQQTPGQGLQFLFEYFSETQRNKGNFPGRFSGRQFSNSRSEMNVSTLELGDSALYLCASSSLQPSYNEQFFGPGTRLTVL.

This chain links TRBV7-9 with TRBJ2-2; tentatively, D is TRBD2 (5 bases). Trimming stripped 1 base from V and 0 bases from J, with 9 bases between. The V gene's germline CDR1 is SEHNR and CDR2 FQNEAQ (reference sequence). The length of the CDR3 is 16 residues. CDR3: CASSLGGGANTGELFF. CDR3 nucleotides: TGTGCCAGCAGCTTAGGAGGAGGCGCGAACACCGGGGAGCTGTTTTTT.

The J gene is TRBJ1-5, the V gene TRBV2, with TRBD1 matching 7 bases. V lost 5 bases to trimming and J lost 6 bases; unmatched junction nucleotides: 7. CDR3 size: 14 residues. From germline, CDR1 is SNHLY and CDR2 FYNNEI. CDR3 nucleotide sequence: TGTGCCAGCAGTCGAGGACAGGCCGGTCAGCCCCAGCATTTT. It specifies CASSRGQAGQPQHF.

The chain joins TRBV7-9 to TRBJ1-2; no reliable D call. Germline CDR1 and CDR2: SEHNR and FQNEAQ (reference sequence). CDR3 length: 14 residues. V was clipped by 4 bases and J by 4 bases, with 13 bases between them. CDR3 protein: CASSSTGETYGYTF. In DNA, the CDR3 is TGTGCCAGCAGCTCTACTGGGGAGACCTATGGCTACACCTTC.

The chain joins TRBV29-1 to TRBJ2-7, with D possibly matching TRBD1 (5 bases). V shed 0 bases and J shed 1 base, with 19 bases lying between them. Germline V gene lookup returns CDR1 SQVTM and CDR2 ANQGSEA. The CDR3 runs 17 residues. The CDR3 DNA reads as TGCAGCGTTGAAGAACCGCAGACAGTGAGAGGTTCCTACGAGCAGTACTTC. Residues: CSVEEPQTVRGSYEQYF.